A single sample is the source of the 7 T cell receptor beta chains below, sequenced in a study of vaccination and CD4 T cells after COVID-19. The Oncomine TCR Beta short-read assay generated sequence data from the DNA of cultured CD4+ T cells. Via MiXCR, TCRdb re-called the PCR reads, giving one row per CDR3 protein. The table has approximately 21,000 distinct CDR3 sequences, roughly a quarter seen once. Indicated treatment: roughly 11-day PBMC culture with coronavirus spike peptide pools or control peptides (ViraFEST assay). Which antigens these TCRs recognize remains unknown. Material for sequencing was cultured CD4+ T cells from blood. Receptor source: a human donor with COVID-19.

The rearrangement uses TRBV5-1 and TRBJ2-2; no firm D call. Germline values: CDR1 SGHRS, CDR2 YFSETQ. This CDR3 contains 15 residues. Trimming stripped 1 base from V and 2 bases from J, with 9 bases between. The CDR3 reads CASSLITPNTGELFF. In DNA form, the CDR3 reads TGCGCCAGCAGCTTGATTACACCAAACACCGGGGAGCTGTTTTTT. Full variable domain (outside the CDR3, taken from reference TRBV5-1 and TRBJ2-2): KAGVTQTPRYLIKTRGQQVTLSCSPISGHRSVSWYQQTPGQGLQFLFEYFSETQRNKGNFPGRFSGRQFSNSRSEMNVSTLELGDSALYLCASSLITPNTGELFFGEGSRLTVL.

The V gene is TRBV20-1, the J gene TRBJ2-7; 8 positions agree with TRBD1. CDR3 size: 13 residues. CDR1 DFQATT and CDR2 SNEGSKA come from the germline V gene (reference sequence). Trimming at V came to 5 bases and at J to 6 bases, leaving 9 bases not matched to a gene. The CDR3 region has the DNA TGCAGTGCTCCAGGGACAGGTCCTACCGAGCAGTACTTC. This sequence encodes CSAPGTGPTEQYF.

This chain connects TRBV10-3 to TRBJ1-1; 12 nucleotides line up with TRBD1. CDR3 length equals 20 residues. J gave up 10 bases and V 0 bases, and 21 bases lay outside the gene matches. Germline lookup yields CDR1 ENHRY and CDR2 SYGVKD. CDR3 bases: TGTGCCATCAGTGAGTCGGGAGGCGGGAGTTGGCGGGGACAGGGGGCGCGAGCTTTCTTT. As protein: CAISESGGGSWRGQGARAFF.

This clonotype was seen a few times. The chain couples TRBV15 to TRBJ2-3, with TRBD2 identical over 7 bases. This CDR3 is built from 15 residues. J was trimmed by 2 bases and V by 4 bases; bases with no gene match: 6. From germline, CDR1 is LNHNV and CDR2 YYDKDF (reference sequence). The CDR3, as DNA: TGTGCCACCAGCACCCGACTAGCTATCACAGATACGCAGTATTTT. As protein: CATSTRLAITDTQYF.

The chain's CDR3 is CASSYWGQLGNEQFF. The CDR3 region has the DNA TGTGCCAGTAGTTATTGGGGGCAACTTGGGAATGAGCAGTTCTTC. This chain joins TRBV19 and TRBJ2-1; TRBD1 might be the D (6 bases). The CDR3 is 15 amino acids. Germline-derived CDR1 and CDR2 are LNHDA and SQIVND (reference sequence). V lost 5 bases and J lost 7, with 18 bases in between.

This clonotype has more than one count but fewer than ten. V is TRBV20-1 and J is TRBJ1-4; D gene unclear. The CDR3 totals 14 residues. Germline CDR1 DFQATT, CDR2 SNEGSKA (reference sequence). The ends were cut back, 3 bases at V and 0 bases at J, with 8 bases in the middle. The CDR3 DNA sequence: TGCAGTGCTAGCCAGTCCGCAACTAATGAAAAACTGTTTTTT. It specifies CSASQSATNEKLFF.

This rearrangement joins TRBV28 to TRBJ2-5; D not certain. This CDR3 is built from 12 residues. V lost 8 bases, J lost 3 bases, and 10 bases lay in between. CDR1 is MDHEN and CDR2 is SYDVKM in the germline V gene. The CDR3 region has the DNA TGTGCCAGCCTGACTCAAAAAGAGACCCAGTACTTC. As protein: CASLTQKETQYF.